Listed here is a single T cell receptor beta chain. The antigen is undetermined. Other nucleotide sequences from this sample produce the same CDR3. Deep-level settings were used for running the assay. Clones were sequenced by immunoSEQ multiplex PCR, and TCRdb holds only the in-frame ones, with some missing. The sample shows over a million clones, about 96% of them seen only once. A CD45RA-negative memory subset and a CD45RA+ naive subset were separated from the CD4+ cells. This entry comes from a study of shared clonotypes between healthy human individuals. For the study at large: CD8 memory received one plate per donor, CD8 naive two, CD4 memory three and CD4 naive three. Study observations and caveats: In contrast to clonotypes shared by all four donors, non-shared clonotypes had lower generation probabilities.

CDR1 is MNHEY, CDR2 SMNVEV, per germline (reference sequence). The CDR3 spans 13 residues. V lost 2 bases and J lost 4, with 9 bases in between. This clonotype originated in a man aged 30-40 years in good health. The sample taken for sequencing was naive CD4+ T cells sorted from blood. Regarding subset: CD45RA+ positively selected. The chain has TRBV27 and TRBJ2-7, with D possibly being TRBD1 (5 bases). The CDR3 sequence is CASSLQGGYEQYF. The CDR3 coding sequence is TGTGCCAGCAGTTTACAGGGTGGTTACGAGCAGTACTTC.